This TCR beta chain was recorded in a study of shared clonotypes between healthy human individuals. Findings and limits, study-wide: Memory subsets generally showed smaller estimated richness than naive subsets did. Four donors held 4.5% to 5% of naive CD4 clonotypes in common.

The naive CD8 population came from CD45RO-negative cells selected for CCR7, without terminally differentiated effector memory CD45RA+ cells. All donors were Caucasian adults living in Nashville, Tennessee. As to this clone: The antigen is undetermined.

The CDR3 totals 16 residues. Trimming stripped 3 bases from V and 6 bases from J, with 18 bases between. Germline V gene data show CDR1 as SNHLY and CDR2 as FYNNEI. Here immunoSEQ multiplex PCR was the method, and the copy in TCRdb shows in-frame clones only, minus some. The sample contains 550,000 to 750,000 clones, nearly 97% of which appear only once. The sequence was obtained from a woman in her 30s in good health. The sample was naive CD8+ T cells sorted from blood. The chain is built from TRBV2 and TRBJ2-1; either TRBD1 or TRBD2 may supply D (5 bases each). This chain's CDR3 is CASSDSPSGPRNEQFF. Here the CDR3 DNA reads TGTGCCAGCAGTGATTCCCCCTCGGGACCCCGCAATGAGCAGTTCTTC.